This T cell receptor (beta chain) comes out of a study of CD8+ T cells in alopecia areata. V was cut by 5 bases and J by 0 bases, with 8 bases left in between. This CDR3 is 15 amino acids long. Per germline, CDR1 MNHEY and CDR2 SMNVEV (reference sequence). Extraction of RNA preceded its reverse transcription into cDNA, which served as the sequencing template. Repertoires were generated with immunoSEQ multiplex PCR, while TCRdb's copy carries only in-frame clones and drops some. The sample lists 110,000 or so clones; 58% were seen once. Specified treatment: oral pan-JAK inhibitor, 5-10 mg twice daily. From alopecia areata patients, lesional scalp punch biopsies and peripheral blood were collected.

The chain uses TRBV27 and TRBJ2-6; D call uncertain. This receptor was identified in a human donor with alopecia areata. Sequencing used CD8+ T cells sorted from blood, obtained at week 4, from a patient treated with tofacitinib. The CDR3 protein is CASSSWDSGANVLTF. The CDR3 coding sequence is TGTGCCAGCAGTAGCTGGGACTCTGGGGCCAACGTCCTGACTTTC.